What follows are 27 T cell receptor beta chains derived from one specimen sequenced in a study of molecular identifiers for immune sequencing clone quantification. One entry per CDR3 protein results from TCRdb running MiXCR on the PCR reads. Of a few hundred thousand distinct CDR3 sequences in the sample, under 30% were seen once. The sequencing sample was made of naive CD8+ T cells from blood, with Jurkat cell RNA spiked in. Subset denoted: FACS-sorted CD8+CD4-CCR7+CD45RA+ naive T cells. All receptors come from a human donor in good health. Some libraries in this study had Jurkat cell RNA spiked in.

Ten or more counts support this clonotype. The V gene is TRBV12-3 or TRBV12-4, the J gene TRBJ1-5; 8 nucleotides agree with TRBD1. The CDR3 loop spans 14 amino acids. Losses at the gene ends were 3 bases for V and 5 bases for J; bases not matched to a gene: 3. The CDR3 DNA sequence: TGTGCCAGCAGTTTGCAGGGGGCCCATCAGCCCCAGCATTTT. Protein sequence: CASSLQGAHQPQHF.

V is TRBV27 and J is TRBJ1-2; maybe TRBD1 (5 bases). This CDR3 contains 11 residues. Germline V gene lookup returns CDR1 MNHEY and CDR2 SMNVEV (reference sequence). V dropped 10 bases and J dropped 3 bases, with 9 bases sitting between them. DNA of the CDR3: TGTGCCACCTCAGGGTACTATGGCTACACCTTC. This encodes CATSGYYGYTF.

This clonotype was seen at least ten times. The chain recombines TRBV2 with TRBJ1-1, with no clear D. Deletions cut 4 bases from V and 0 bases from J, with 12 bases between. This CDR3 spans 15 amino acids. Germline CDR1 reads SNHLY; CDR2 reads FYNNEI. In DNA, the CDR3 is TGTGCCAGCAGTGGCCAGATCTACATGAACACTGAAGCTTTCTTT. Amino acids: CASSGQIYMNTEAFF.

This clonotype appeared a few times. This sequence joins TRBV7-9 and TRBJ2-2, with 8 nucleotides matching TRBD1. CDR1 and CDR2 (germline): SEHNR, FQNEAQ (reference sequence). This CDR3 is 15 amino acids long. The junction had 7 bases not matched to a gene; V was cut back by 7 bases and J by 3 bases. CDR3 sequence (DNA): TGTGCCAGCATTACCCCGGACAGGGACACCGGGGAGCTGTTTTTT. It translates to CASITPDRDTGELFF.

This clonotype was observed a few times. The chain uses TRBV28 and TRBJ2-4; 13 bases are shared with TRBD2. Germline V lookup: CDR1 MDHEN, CDR2 SYDVKM. The CDR3 is 15 residues long. Trimming took 3 bases from V and 9 from J; bases not matched to a gene: 5. In DNA, the CDR3 is TGTGCCAGCAGTTTCCCAACTAGCGGGAGGGCCATTCAGTACTTC. Protein product: CASSFPTSGRAIQYF.

This clonotype was counted a few times. V usage is TRBV12-3 or TRBV12-4 and J usage is TRBJ2-6; weak D call: TRBD2 (6 bases). The CDR3 has 15 residues. V lost 7 bases to trimming and J lost 0 bases, with 10 bases between them. DNA for the CDR3: TGTGCCAGCAATTGGGGGGACTCTGGGGCCAACGTCCTGACTTTC. Amino acid sequence: CASNWGDSGANVLTF.

The sample holds a few counts of this clonotype. This chain joins TRBV9 and TRBJ2-7, with D unclear. V shed 10 bases and J shed 4 bases, with 9 bases lying between them. This CDR3 spans 10 amino acids. Germline loops: CDR1 SGDLS, CDR2 YYNGEE. CDR3 amino acids: CARKSYEQYF. As DNA, the CDR3 is TGTGCCCGCAAAAGTTACGAGCAGTACTTC.

The rearrangement links TRBV9 to TRBJ2-5, with TRBD1 identical over 7 bases. Germline V CDR1 and CDR2: SGDLS, YYNGEE. The CDR3 totals 13 residues. The V and J ends lost 4 bases and 5 bases, in that order; junction bases with no gene match: 5. The CDR3 sequence is CASSPTGSETQYF. The CDR3 DNA reads as TGTGCCAGCAGCCCGACAGGGTCTGAGACCCAGTACTTC.

This clonotype came up many times. The chain uses TRBV7-2 and TRBJ1-4, with 11 positions matching TRBD1. The CDR3 extends over 14 amino acids. V gave up 4 bases and J gave up 6 bases; unmatched junction bases: 1. Germline CDR1 reads SGHTA; CDR2 reads FQGNSA. The CDR3: CASSWTGGDEKLFF. The DNA of the CDR3 is TGTGCCAGCAGCTGGACAGGGGGCGATGAAAAACTGTTTTTT.

There are a few counts of this clonotype. J is TRBJ2-2 and V is TRBV19; TRBD1 is a possible D gene (6 bases). Between the trimmed V and J ends, which lost 5 bases and 6 bases, there was a span of 16 bases. The CDR3 loop spans 15 amino acids. Germline CDR1 is LNHDA and CDR2 is SQIVND (reference sequence). CDR3 protein: CASSASGQGAGELFF. The CDR3 DNA follows: TGTGCCAGTAGTGCCTCGGGACAAGGGGCCGGGGAGCTGTTTTTT.

In its sample, this clonotype was seen many times. The V and J genes are TRBV5-8 and TRBJ2-7; D not resolved. The V end lost 3 bases, the J end lost 2 bases, and 9 bases lay between the germline ends. The CDR3 runs 13 residues. Germline V CDR1 and CDR2: SGHTS, YDEGEE. CDR3 protein: CASSSGWAYEQYF. Here the CDR3 DNA reads TGTGCCAGCAGCTCCGGATGGGCCTACGAGCAGTACTTC. The variable domain in full, completed from reference TRBV5-8 and TRBJ2-7, reads EAGVTQSPTHLIKTRGQQATLRCSPISGHTSVYWYQQALGLGLQFLLWYDEGEERNRGNFPPRFSGRQFPNYSSELNVNALELEDSALYLCASSSGWAYEQYFGPGTRLTVT.

The CDR3 coding sequence is TGTGCCAGCAGTTACACCGGGATTGGGACAGATACGCAGTATTTT. Translating it yields CASSYTGIGTDTQYF. The chain joins TRBV6-5 to TRBJ2-3; D might be TRBD2 (5 bases). The CDR3 is 15 amino acids. CDR1 MNHEY and CDR2 SVGAGI come from the germline V gene. With 2 bases removed from V and 3 bases from J, the gap between germline ends came to 12 bases.

V gene TRBV4-1 combines with J gene TRBJ1-4; D remains ambiguous. Germline CDR1 reads MGHRA; CDR2 reads YSYEKL. V shed 0 bases and J shed 4 bases, with 12 bases lying between them. CDR3 size: 16 residues. CDR3 protein: CASSQEAGRLNEKLFF. CDR3 coding DNA: TGCGCCAGCAGCCAAGAAGCTGGGCGCCTTAATGAAAAACTGTTTTTT.

This clonotype was seen a handful of times. This chain joins TRBV21-1 and TRBJ2-3; TRBD2 reflects the table's D call only, with no check against the DNA. TRBV21-1 counts as a pseudogene. The CDR3 loop spans 17 amino acids. CDR3 sequence: CASSKDNSGRAEDTQYF. For the CDR3, the DNA is TGTGCCAGCAGCAAAGATAATAGCGGGAGGGCCGAAGATACGCAGTATTTT.

On this clonotype: A much larger clone sits a single nucleotide away, making a read error possible. J is TRBJ2-5 and V is TRBV25-1; D perhaps matches TRBD1 (5 bases). In germline, CDR1 is MGHDK, CDR2 SYGVNS. V was shortened by 5 bases and J by 7 bases, with 17 bases between the two germline ends. The CDR3 totals 14 residues. The CDR3 DNA sequence: TGTGCCAGCAGTTTTCAGGGTAGAGAAGGGACCCAGTACTTC. It is translated as CASSFQGREGTQYF. The whole variable domain, remainder taken from reference TRBV25-1 and TRBJ2-5, is EADIYQTPRYLVIGTGKKITLECSQTMGHDKMYWYQQDPGMELHLIHYSYGVNSTEKGDLSSESTVSRIRTEHFPLTLESARPSHTSQYLCASSFQGREGTQYFGPGTRLLVL.

The sample holds one count of this clonotype. The junction departs from the called germline gene at one end, perhaps through a read error. The chain uses TRBV28 and TRBJ2-3; no reliable D call. The germline gives CDR1 MDHEN, CDR2 SYDVKM. The CDR3 is made up of 12 amino acids. The CDR3 sequence is CASRLYGDTQYF. In DNA form, the CDR3 reads TGTGCCAGCAGATTATACGGCGATACGCAGTATTTT.

This clonotype was detected a few times. V gene TRBV5-6 combines with J gene TRBJ2-7; 9 bases fit TRBD1. CDR1 is SGHDT and CDR2 is YYEEEE in the germline V gene. Trimming removed 4 bases from V and 5 bases from J; junction bases left unmatched: 7. CDR3 length: 14 amino acids. Written as DNA, the CDR3 is TGTGCCAGCAGCGGAGGGGACAGGGCCGACGAGCAGTACTTC. Encoded protein: CASSGGDRADEQYF.

In this sample, this clonotype turned up many times. The gene calls are TRBV14 and TRBJ1-1, with D possibly TRBD1 on 5 matching bases. CDR3 size: 15 residues. The V end lost 2 bases, the J end lost 4 bases, and 14 bases lay between the germline ends. Germline CDR1 is SGHDN and CDR2 is FVKESK. The CDR3 sequence is CASSQQGVFGTEAFF. Here the CDR3 DNA reads TGTGCCAGCAGCCAACAAGGGGTCTTCGGCACTGAAGCTTTCTTT. The full variable domain, its missing parts supplied by reference TRBV14 and TRBJ1-1, is EAGVTQFPSHSVIEKGQTVTLRCDPISGHDNLYWYRRVMGKEIKFLLHFVKESKQDESGMPNNRFLAERTGGTYSTLKVQPAELEDSGVYFCASSQQGVFGTEAFFGQGTRLTVV.

Ten or more counts support this clonotype. This chain uses TRBV19 with TRBJ2-4, with D possibly matching TRBD1 (6 bases). CDR1 and CDR2 from the germline V gene are LNHDA and SQIVND (reference sequence). The CDR3 loop spans 19 amino acids. The V and J ends lost 3 bases and 0 bases respectively, with 21 bases between them. For the CDR3, the DNA is TGTGCCAGTAGTATTTTTAAGGGACAAATCAAGGAAGCCAAAAACATTCAGTACTTC. Translating gives CASSIFKGQIKEAKNIQYF.

The chain combines TRBV6-2 or TRBV6-3 with TRBJ2-3; D might be TRBD2 (5 bases). The CDR3 is made up of 18 amino acids. Germline V gene data show CDR1 as MNHEY and CDR2 as SVGEGT. The V end was cut by 0 bases, the J end by 4 bases, with 20 bases between. CDR3 DNA: TGTGCCAGCAGTTACTCGAGCTGGACTTGGAGTTTGGCAGATACGCAGTATTTT. This sequence encodes CASSYSSWTWSLADTQYF.

This clonotype was detected many times. The J gene is TRBJ2-3, the V gene TRBV5-4; D gene ambiguous. The CDR3 has 17 residues. CDR1 and CDR2 from the germline V gene are SGHNT and YYREEE (reference sequence). The germline V and J ends were trimmed by 4 bases and 6 bases, with 24 bases remaining between them. The CDR3 region has the DNA TGTGCCAGCAGCCCTATGGCGGTAGCCTCATCTATTGATACGCAGTATTTT. Translated, it gives CASSPMAVASSIDTQYF.

This sequence joins TRBV30 and TRBJ2-2; no definite D call. CDR1 and CDR2 from the germline V gene are GTSNPN and SVGIG (reference sequence). CDR3 size: 10 residues. V dropped 7 bases and J dropped 2 bases, with 2 bases sitting between them. The DNA of the CDR3 is TGTGCCTATAACACCGGGGAGCTGTTTTTT. Translation gives CAYNTGELFF.

This clonotype appeared a few times. An end of the junction does not agree with germline; a read error may underlie this. Here the CDR3 DNA reads TGTGCCAGCAGTTTATTATCAGTGATCTACGATGAGCAGTTCTTC. Its protein product is CASSLLSVIYDEQFF. The chain employs TRBV12-3 or TRBV12-4 and TRBJ2-1; D uncertain. The CDR3 is 15 residues long.

Concerning this clonotype itself: An end of the junction differs from the germline gene, which may be a read error. The rearrangement links TRBV24-1 to TRBJ2-3, with 14 bases aligning to TRBD2. This CDR3 is 17 amino acids long. Germline values: CDR1 KGHDR, CDR2 SFDVKD. CDR3 in DNA: TGTGCCAGCAGTGAGGGGACTAGCGGGAGATCAACAGATACGCAGTATTTT. It codes for CASSEGTSGRSTDTQYF.

As regards this clonotype: At one boundary the junction diverges from the germline segment, which might be a read error. CDR3 coding DNA: TGTGCCAGCAGCCCCGGGCCGAGGGGACTGAGGGAAGATCCGCAGTATTTT. It encodes CASSPGPRGLREDPQYF. The genes are TRBV28 and TRBJ2-3, with D possibly TRBD2 on 6 matching bases. CDR1 MDHEN and CDR2 SYDVKM come from the germline V gene. The CDR3 loop spans 17 amino acids.

A few counts support this clonotype. The rearrangement joins TRBV29-1 to TRBJ1-2, with 8 bases fitting TRBD1. Unmatched junction bases numbered 15, after V lost 0 bases and J lost 3 bases. The CDR3 runs 18 residues. Germline V CDR1 and CDR2: SQVTM, ANQGSEA. The CDR3 bases are TGCAGCGTTGAAGAAACCGTGACAGGGGAAGTTGAGGACTATGGCTACACCTTC. Translation gives CSVEETVTGEVEDYGYTF. Variable domain in full (rest from reference TRBV29-1 and TRBJ1-2): SAVISQKPSRDICQRGTSLTIQCQVDSQVTMMFWYRQQPGQSLTLIATANQGSEATYESGFVIDKFPISRPNLTFSTLTVSNMSPEDSSIYLCSVEETVTGEVEDYGYTFGSGTRLTVV.

The J gene is TRBJ2-3, the V gene TRBV11-1; D is unresolved. The V end was cut by 1 base, the J end by 8 bases, with 10 bases between. The germline V gene encodes CDR1 SGHAT and CDR2 FQDESV (reference sequence). The CDR3 has 13 residues. The CDR3 DNA is TGTGCCAGCAGCTTAGTCTCGCCAGCTACGCAGTATTTT. Amino acid sequence: CASSLVSPATQYF.